This paragraph covers one T cell receptor (beta chain) sequence. The data are from a study of Graves' ophthalmopathy and Graves' hyperthyroidism. RNA transcripts were the template, and TCR beta CDR3 regions were amplified from them. Second-round multiplex PCR came after first-round RT-PCR with HTBI primers. Via MiXCR, TCRdb re-called the multiplex PCR reads, giving one row per CDR3 protein. The sample holds some 210,000 distinct CDR3 sequences, 25% to 30% seen once. The CDR3 has 15 amino acids. CDR1 is MRHNA, CDR2 SNTAGT, per germline. With V trimmed by 4 bases and J by 2 bases, 5 bases remained unmatched.

Sequencing used peripheral blood. The chain recombines TRBV6-4 with TRBJ1-1; 9 positions agree with TRBD1. The clonotype comes from a man in his fifties or sixties with Graves' ophthalmopathy. The CDR3 reads CASSGETGGNTEAFF. CDR3 coding DNA: TGTGCCAGCAGTGGCGAGACAGGGGGTAACACTGAAGCTTTCTTT.